These 19 T cell receptor beta chains were all obtained from the same sample, sequenced in a study of blood T cells in healthy people across ages. It was with a sample-barcoded 5' primer and a J-beta primer mix that a second PCR of about 6 to 12 cycles was run. TCRdb re-derived calls from the 5' RACE reads in MiXCR, one entry per CDR3 protein. The table records 380,000 or so distinct CDR3 sequences, 50% to 60% of them present only once. Sequencing was carried out using blood. Receptors were obtained from a man aged 55 to 70 in good health.

The J gene is TRBJ2-3, the V gene TRBV7-2; TRBD2 matches at 8 bases. Germline lookup yields CDR1 SGHTA and CDR2 FQGNSA. The V segment lost 3 bases and the J segment 2 bases; nucleotides outside the gene matches: 1. The CDR3 has 14 residues. For the CDR3, the DNA is TGTGCCAGCAGCTTCGGGGGGGTCACAGATACGCAGTATTTT. Translating gives CASSFGGVTDTQYF.

This clonotype has more than one count but fewer than ten. This chain joins TRBV6-2 or TRBV6-3 and TRBJ2-5; D possibly corresponds to TRBD2 (6 bases). The CDR3 is made up of 14 amino acids. Germline V CDR1 and CDR2: MNHEY, SVGEGT. V was clipped by 7 bases and J by 2 bases, with 14 bases between them. The CDR3, as DNA: TGTGCCAGCACCCTGGGGGGACCGCAAGAGACCCAGTACTTC. Encoded protein: CASTLGGPQETQYF.

The chain links TRBV24-1 to TRBJ2-5, with 9 positions matching TRBD1. Per germline, CDR1 KGHDR and CDR2 SFDVKD. The CDR3 extends over 15 amino acids. J lost 5 bases, V lost 1 base, and 4 bases had no gene match. For the CDR3, the DNA is TGTGCCACCAGTGATTTAGGGACAGGGTACGAGACCCAGTACTTC. Translation gives CATSDLGTGYETQYF.

This clonotype was seen just once. This may arise from a read error, as a much more abundant clone is one base away. The chain joins TRBV14 to TRBJ2-1, with D unclear. The length of the CDR3 is 14 residues. Germline V gives CDR1 SGHDN, CDR2 FVKESK. Trimming took off 1 base at V and 12 bases at J, with 16 bases between the two ends. The CDR3: CASSQATGGVGQFF. In DNA, the CDR3 is TGTGCCAGCAGCCAAGCGACCGGCGGCGTGGGGCAGTTCTTC.

V gene TRBV24-1 combines with J gene TRBJ2-5; 10 bases align to TRBD2. The germline V gene has CDR1 KGHDR and CDR2 SFDVKD. J was trimmed by 11 bases and V by 9 bases; bases with no gene match: 20. The CDR3 is 16 amino acids. The CDR3, as DNA: TGTGCCACCGCGCCGCGCGGGCTAGCGGGAGTGTACGTGCAGTACTTC. Its protein is CATAPRGLAGVYVQYF.

The chain links TRBV27 to TRBJ2-5, with D maybe TRBD2 (5 bases). Germline V CDR1 and CDR2: MNHEY, SMNVEV (reference sequence). Trimming took off 0 bases at V and 5 bases at J, with 13 bases between the two ends. The CDR3 loop spans 15 amino acids. CDR3 nucleotides: TGTGCCAGCAGTTTATCCACACTAGTGAGGGAGACCCAGTACTTC. Amino acid sequence: CASSLSTLVRETQYF.

The chain joins TRBV20-1 to TRBJ1-2, with D maybe TRBD1 (6 bases). CDR3 length equals 14 residues. Trimming shortened V by 3 bases and J by 5 bases, and 16 bases separated the two germline ends. Germline V lookup: CDR1 DFQATT, CDR2 SNEGSKA (reference sequence). The CDR3 reads CSAREDGGDYGYTF. The CDR3 DNA sequence: TGCAGTGCTAGGGAAGACGGGGGCGATTATGGCTACACCTTC.

The chain couples TRBV30 to TRBJ2-3; D may correspond to TRBD1 or TRBD2 (5 bases each). Trimming cost V 0 bases and J 2 bases, with 9 bases left between them. CDR3 size: 14 residues. CDR1 and CDR2 (germline): GTSNPN, SVGIG (reference sequence). The DNA for the CDR3 is TGTGCCTGGAGTGTCGGGGCTAACACAGATACGCAGTATTTT. This encodes CAWSVGANTDTQYF.

V is TRBV29-1 and J is TRBJ2-7; possible D gene TRBD2, 5 bases. Germline V gene sequence: CDR1 SQVTM, CDR2 ANQGSEA. The germline V and J ends were trimmed by 4 bases and 6 bases, with 13 bases remaining between them. The CDR3 loop spans 12 amino acids. The CDR3 bases are TGCAGCGTTGGAGAGGGTAGAGGCGAGCAGTACTTC. Its translation is CSVGEGRGEQYF.

This clonotype has ten or more counts. The V gene is TRBV12-3 or TRBV12-4, the J gene TRBJ2-7; either TRBD1 or TRBD2 may supply D (5 bases each). The CDR3 consists of 13 residues. The V gene lost 2 bases and the J gene lost 7 bases, with 12 bases spanning the gap. The CDR3 DNA reads TGTGCCAGCAGTTTAACGTCCGGGGCAGAGCAGTACTTC. It codes for CASSLTSGAEQYF.

This rearrangement joins TRBV29-1 to TRBJ2-2, with D possibly being TRBD2 (6 bases). CDR1 is SQVTM and CDR2 is ANQGSEA in the germline V gene. CDR3 size: 14 residues. Trimming pared 6 bases from V and 6 bases from J, leaving 17 bases between. The CDR3 reads CSVRRAQDPGELFF. The CDR3 nucleotides are TGCAGCGTGAGGAGGGCCCAGGACCCCGGGGAGCTGTTTTTT.

The rearrangement links TRBV9 to TRBJ2-7, with D hard to call. Per the germline V gene, CDR1 is SGDLS and CDR2 is YYNGEE. Trimming removed 2 bases at V and 4 bases at J, with 13 bases between. This CDR3 comprises 14 residues. Here the CDR3 DNA reads TGTGCCAGCAGCGTGGAGATAGGACCTTACGAGCAGTACTTC. Amino acid sequence: CASSVEIGPYEQYF.

V gene TRBV29-1 combines with J gene TRBJ2-7, with TRBD2 as a possible D gene (6 bases). V was pared by 8 bases and J by 5 bases, with 16 bases between. CDR3 size: 12 residues. Germline V CDR1 and CDR2: SQVTM, ANQGSEA. The CDR3 nucleotides read TGCAGCCTACTAGCTGAAGTCGACGAGCAGTACTTC. Protein sequence: CSLLAEVDEQYF.

This rearrangement joins TRBV7-9 to TRBJ1-1; no firm D call. There are 15 residues in the CDR3. The germline V gene encodes CDR1 SEHNR and CDR2 FQNEAQ (reference sequence). Trimming took off 1 base at V and 1 base at J, with 10 bases between the two ends. The CDR3 sequence is CASSLVVGSNTEAFF. The CDR3 DNA sequence: TGTGCCAGCAGCTTAGTGGTGGGGTCGAACACTGAAGCTTTCTTT.

The V gene is TRBV21-1, the J gene TRBJ2-5; the table's D call, TRBD1, has no DNA check behind it. TRBV21-1 is a known pseudogene. CDR3 length: 16 amino acids. The CDR3 nucleotides are TGTGCCAGCAGCTCCTCCCGGGACAGAGTAGACAATGAGCAGTACTTC. Encoded protein: CASSSSRDRVDNEQYF.

The sample holds many counts of this clonotype. The rearrangement joins TRBV18 to TRBJ2-3, with 14 bases identical to TRBD2. V lost 1 base and J lost 0; bases outside the gene matches: 12. Germline V gene lookup returns CDR1 KGHSH and CDR2 LQKENI. The CDR3 sequence is 21 residues long. CDR3 coding DNA: TGTGCCAGCTCACCACTCCCCGCGGGACTAGCGGGAGCTACTAGCACAGATACGCAGTATTTT. This translates into CASSPLPAGLAGATSTDTQYF.

This clonotype was seen ten or more times. The chain carries TRBV25-1 and TRBJ2-7; weak D call: TRBD2 (6 bases). The J call is uncertain, as TRBJ2-5 better fits the DNA end. Germline lookup yields CDR1 MGHDK and CDR2 SYGVNS. This CDR3 contains 15 residues. Here the CDR3 reads CASKRESPVGETQYF. For the CDR3, the DNA is TGTGCCAGCAAACGGGAGAGTCCGGTGGGGGAGACCCAGTACTTC.

This chain connects TRBV11-2 to TRBJ2-5, with D possibly TRBD2 on 5 matching bases. The germline V gene has CDR1 SGHAT and CDR2 FQNNGV. This CDR3 comprises 14 residues. The ends were cut back, 6 bases at V and 5 bases at J, with 16 bases in the middle. CDR3 nucleotide sequence: TGTGCCAGCAGGGAAAGAGGAGGTCGGGAGACCCAGTACTTC. It yields the protein CASRERGGRETQYF.

The chain joins TRBV20-1 to TRBJ2-1; either TRBD1 or TRBD2 may supply D (5 bases each). The CDR3 sequence is 12 residues long. Germline V gene sequence: CDR1 DFQATT, CDR2 SNEGSKA (reference sequence). V was cut by 6 bases and J by 9 bases, with 15 bases left in between. The CDR3 DNA reads TGCAGTGCAAAGAGGGGAGCTATTGAGCAGTTCTTC. It is translated as CSAKRGAIEQFF.